This T cell receptor beta chain was recovered during a study of shared clonotypes between healthy human individuals. This clone occurred many times. What it recognizes is unknown. General study points: Sequencing depth was expected to influence donor clonotype sharing.

This CDR3 spans 14 amino acids. J gave up 3 bases and V 5 bases, and 5 bases lay outside the gene matches. Germline CDR1 is SGHTA and CDR2 is FQGNSA. The table came from immunoSEQ multiplex PCR; TCRdb's copy has only in-frame clones and leaves some out. This table holds approximately 640,000 clones, roughly 70% found once. Sequencing input: memory CD4+ T cells sorted from blood. Subset described: CD45RA-negative fraction. The gene calls are TRBV7-2 and TRBJ2-7, with 9 positions matching TRBD1. The TCR comes from a woman between 25 and 40 years old in good health. CDR3: CASSRTGEGYEQYF. The CDR3 bases are TGTGCCAGCAGCCGGACAGGGGAGGGCTACGAGCAGTACTTC.